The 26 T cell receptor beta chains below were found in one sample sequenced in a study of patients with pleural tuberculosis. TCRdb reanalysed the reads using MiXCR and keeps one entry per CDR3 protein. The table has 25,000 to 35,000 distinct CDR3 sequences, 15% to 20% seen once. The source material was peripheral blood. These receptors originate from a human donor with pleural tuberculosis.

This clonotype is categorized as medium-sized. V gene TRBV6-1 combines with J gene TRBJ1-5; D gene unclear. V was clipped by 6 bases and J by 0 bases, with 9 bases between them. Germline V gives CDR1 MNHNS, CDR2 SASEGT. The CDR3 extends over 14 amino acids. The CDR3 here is CASREIFSNQPQHF. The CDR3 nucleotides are TGTGCCAGCAGAGAAATTTTTAGCAATCAGCCCCAGCATTTT.

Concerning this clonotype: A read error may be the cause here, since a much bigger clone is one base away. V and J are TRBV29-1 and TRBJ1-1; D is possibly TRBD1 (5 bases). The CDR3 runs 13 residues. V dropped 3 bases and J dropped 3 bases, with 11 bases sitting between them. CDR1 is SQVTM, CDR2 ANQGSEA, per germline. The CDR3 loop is CSVDRGEDTEAFF. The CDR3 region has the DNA TGCAGCGTTGACCGAGGGGAGGACACTGAAGCTTTCTTT.

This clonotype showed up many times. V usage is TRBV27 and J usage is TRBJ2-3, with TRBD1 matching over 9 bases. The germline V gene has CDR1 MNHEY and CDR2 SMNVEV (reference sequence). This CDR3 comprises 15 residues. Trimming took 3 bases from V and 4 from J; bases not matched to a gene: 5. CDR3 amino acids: CASSFGTGLPDTQYF. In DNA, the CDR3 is TGTGCCAGCAGTTTCGGGACAGGGTTGCCAGATACGCAGTATTTT.

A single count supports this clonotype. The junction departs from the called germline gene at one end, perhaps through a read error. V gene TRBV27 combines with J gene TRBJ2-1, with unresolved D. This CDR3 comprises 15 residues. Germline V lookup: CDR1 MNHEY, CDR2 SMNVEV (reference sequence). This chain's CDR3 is CASSPAPVCYNEQFF. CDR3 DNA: TGTGCCAGCAGCCCAGCACCAGTCTGCTACAACGAGCAGTTCTTC.

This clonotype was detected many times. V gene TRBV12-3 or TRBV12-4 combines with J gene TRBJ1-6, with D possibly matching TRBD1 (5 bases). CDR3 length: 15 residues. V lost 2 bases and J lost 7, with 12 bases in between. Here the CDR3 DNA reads TGTGCCAGCAGTTTACAGGGAGTAAGGAATTCACCCCTCCACTTT. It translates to CASSLQGVRNSPLHF.

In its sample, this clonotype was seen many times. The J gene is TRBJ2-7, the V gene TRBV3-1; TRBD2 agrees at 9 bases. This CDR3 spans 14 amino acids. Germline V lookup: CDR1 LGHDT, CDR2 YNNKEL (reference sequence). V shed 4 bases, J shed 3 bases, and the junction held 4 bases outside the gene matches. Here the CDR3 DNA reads TGTGCCAGCAGCCCCGGACTAGCGAACTACGAGCAGTACTTC. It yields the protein CASSPGLANYEQYF.

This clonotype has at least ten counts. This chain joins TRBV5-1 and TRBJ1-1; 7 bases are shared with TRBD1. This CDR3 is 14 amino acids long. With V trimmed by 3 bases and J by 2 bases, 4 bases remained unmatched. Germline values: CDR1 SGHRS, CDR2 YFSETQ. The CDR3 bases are TGCGCCAGCAGCTATGGGACAGCAAACACTGAAGCTTTCTTT. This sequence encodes CASSYGTANTEAFF.

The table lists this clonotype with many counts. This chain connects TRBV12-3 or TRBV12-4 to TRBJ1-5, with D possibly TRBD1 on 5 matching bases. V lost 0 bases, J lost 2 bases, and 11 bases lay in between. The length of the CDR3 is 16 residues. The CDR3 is CASSLAGSGGNQPQHF. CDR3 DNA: TGTGCCAGCAGTTTAGCAGGGTCGGGGGGCAATCAGCCCCAGCATTTT.

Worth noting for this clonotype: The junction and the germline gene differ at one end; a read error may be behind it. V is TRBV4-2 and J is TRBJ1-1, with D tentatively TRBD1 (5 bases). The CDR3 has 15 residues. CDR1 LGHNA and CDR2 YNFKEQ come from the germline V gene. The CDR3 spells CVSSQAGQESFGAFF. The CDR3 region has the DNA TGTGTCAGCAGCCAAGCGGGGCAGGAGTCGTTTGGAGCTTTCTTT.

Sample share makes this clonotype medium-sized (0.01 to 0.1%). The CDR3: CSAHGRSIQETQYF. The CDR3 region has the DNA TGCAGTGCTCACGGACGGAGCATCCAAGAGACCCAGTACTTC. The rearrangement links TRBV20-1 to TRBJ2-5, with D unclear. Trimming left V 5 bases short and J 1 base short, with 14 bases between. The CDR3 is 14 amino acids. Looked up from germline, CDR1 is DFQATT and CDR2 is SNEGSKA (reference sequence).

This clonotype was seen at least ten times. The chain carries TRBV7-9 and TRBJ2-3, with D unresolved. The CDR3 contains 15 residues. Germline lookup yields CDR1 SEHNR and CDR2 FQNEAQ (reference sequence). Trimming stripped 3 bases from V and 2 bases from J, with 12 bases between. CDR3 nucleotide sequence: TGTGCCAGCAGCTTTGTCCTCAGCTCCACAGATACGCAGTATTTT. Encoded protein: CASSFVLSSTDTQYF.

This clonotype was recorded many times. DNA of the CDR3: TGCGCCAGCAGCGTCCAGGGATTAGGACCCCTCCACTTT. Its translation: CASSVQGLGPLHF. This chain joins TRBV5-1 and TRBJ1-6; D is possibly TRBD1 (5 bases). The CDR3 contains 13 residues. Germline CDR1 and CDR2: SGHRS and YFSETQ. Trimming cost V 4 bases and J 12 bases, with 14 bases left between them.

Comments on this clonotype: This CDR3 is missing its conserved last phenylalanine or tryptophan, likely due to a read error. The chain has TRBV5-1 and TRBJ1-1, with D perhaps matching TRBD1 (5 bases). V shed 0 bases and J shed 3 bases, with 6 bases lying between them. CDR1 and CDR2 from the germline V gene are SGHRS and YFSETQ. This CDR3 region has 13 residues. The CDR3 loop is CASSLVGDTEAFS. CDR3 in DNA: TGCGCCAGCAGCTTGGTAGGGGACACTGAAGCTTTCTCT.

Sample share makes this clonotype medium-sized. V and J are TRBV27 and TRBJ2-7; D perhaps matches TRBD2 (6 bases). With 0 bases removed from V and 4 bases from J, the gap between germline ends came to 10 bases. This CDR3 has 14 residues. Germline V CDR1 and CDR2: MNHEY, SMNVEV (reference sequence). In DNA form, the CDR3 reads TGTGCCAGCAGTTTATCTGACCGGGGGTACGAGCAGTACTTC. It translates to CASSLSDRGYEQYF.

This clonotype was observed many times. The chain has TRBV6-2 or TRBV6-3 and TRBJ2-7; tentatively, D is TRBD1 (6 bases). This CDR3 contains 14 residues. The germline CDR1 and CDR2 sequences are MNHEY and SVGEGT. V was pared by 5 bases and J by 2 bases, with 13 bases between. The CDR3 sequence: CASSSRTVTYEQYF. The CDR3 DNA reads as TGTGCCAGCAGTAGTCGGACAGTAACCTACGAGCAGTACTTC.

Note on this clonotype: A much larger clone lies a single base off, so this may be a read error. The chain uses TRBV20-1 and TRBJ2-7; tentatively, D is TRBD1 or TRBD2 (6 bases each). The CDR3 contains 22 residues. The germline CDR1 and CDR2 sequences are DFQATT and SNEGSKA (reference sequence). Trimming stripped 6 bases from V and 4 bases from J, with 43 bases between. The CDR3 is CSASRITSGAGPAGHTKYEQYF. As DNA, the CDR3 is TGCAGTGCCTCACGCATTACTTCAGGGGCTGGACCAGCGGGCCACACGAAGTACGAGCAGTACTTC.

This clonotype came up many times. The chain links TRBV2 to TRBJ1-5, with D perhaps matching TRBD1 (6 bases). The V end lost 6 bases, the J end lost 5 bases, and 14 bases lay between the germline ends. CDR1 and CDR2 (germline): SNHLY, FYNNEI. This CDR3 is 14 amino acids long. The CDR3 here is CASRRAGEDQPQHF. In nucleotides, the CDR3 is TGTGCCAGCAGGAGGGCAGGGGAGGATCAGCCCCAGCATTTT.

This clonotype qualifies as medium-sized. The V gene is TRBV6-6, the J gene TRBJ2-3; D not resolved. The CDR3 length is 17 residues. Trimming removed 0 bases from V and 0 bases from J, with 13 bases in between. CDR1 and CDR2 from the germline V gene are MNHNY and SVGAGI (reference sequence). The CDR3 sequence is CASSYSIYTRSTDTQYF. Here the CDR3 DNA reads TGTGCCAGCAGTTACTCGATATATACGCGTAGCACAGATACGCAGTATTTT.

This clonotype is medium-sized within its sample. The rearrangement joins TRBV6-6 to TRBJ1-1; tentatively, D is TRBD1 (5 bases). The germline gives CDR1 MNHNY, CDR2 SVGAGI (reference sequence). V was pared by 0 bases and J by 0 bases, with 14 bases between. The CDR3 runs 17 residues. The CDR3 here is CASSYSLPGGLNTEAFF. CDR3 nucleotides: TGTGCCAGCAGTTACTCGCTGCCCGGGGGACTGAACACTGAAGCTTTCTTT.

CDR3 amino acids: CSVDPTGDGYEQYF. CDR3 DNA: TGCAGCGTTGACCCAACAGGGGATGGCTACGAGCAGTACTTC. V gene TRBV29-1 combines with J gene TRBJ2-7; 7 nucleotides agree with TRBD1. V gave up 3 bases and J gave up 3 bases; unmatched junction bases: 8. CDR1 and CDR2 from the germline V gene are SQVTM and ANQGSEA. CDR3 length: 14 amino acids.

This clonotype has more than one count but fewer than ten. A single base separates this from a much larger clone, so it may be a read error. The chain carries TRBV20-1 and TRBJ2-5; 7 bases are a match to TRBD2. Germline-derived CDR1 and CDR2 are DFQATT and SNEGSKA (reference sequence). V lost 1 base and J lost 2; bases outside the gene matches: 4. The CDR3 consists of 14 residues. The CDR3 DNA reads TGCAGTGCTAGAGCTAGCGGTGCGCAAGAGACCCAGTACTTC. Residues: CSARASGAQETQYF.

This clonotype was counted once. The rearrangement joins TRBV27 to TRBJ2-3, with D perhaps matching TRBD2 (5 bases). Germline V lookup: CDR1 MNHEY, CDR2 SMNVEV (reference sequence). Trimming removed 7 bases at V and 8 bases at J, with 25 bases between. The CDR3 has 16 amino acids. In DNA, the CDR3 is TGTGCCAGCATCCACTCCCCGGGCTCTAGCACAAGTACGCAGTATTTT. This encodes CASIHSPGSSTSTQYF.

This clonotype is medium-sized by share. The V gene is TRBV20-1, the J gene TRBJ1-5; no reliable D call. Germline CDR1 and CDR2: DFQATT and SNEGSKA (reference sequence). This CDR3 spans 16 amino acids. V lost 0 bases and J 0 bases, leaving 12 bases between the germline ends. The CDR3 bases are TGCAGTGCTAGAGATCGAAGTACCAATAGCAATCAGCCCCAGCATTTT. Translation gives CSARDRSTNSNQPQHF.

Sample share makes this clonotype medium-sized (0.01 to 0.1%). The CDR3 reads CASSRYRAVNTEAFF. The DNA for the CDR3 is TGTGCCAGCAGTCGATACAGGGCGGTGAACACTGAAGCTTTCTTT. The V gene is TRBV28, the J gene TRBJ1-1; maybe TRBD1 (6 bases). Germline V gene sequence: CDR1 MDHEN, CDR2 SYDVKM. V was pared by 5 bases and J by 0 bases, with 13 bases between. The CDR3 consists of 15 residues. The whole variable domain, filled in from reference TRBV28 and TRBJ1-1, reads DVKVTQSSRYLVKRTGEKVFLECVQDMDHENMFWYRQDPGLGLRLIYFSYDVKMKEKGDIPEGYSVSREKKERFSLILESASTNQTSMYLCASSRYRAVNTEAFFGQGTRLTVV.

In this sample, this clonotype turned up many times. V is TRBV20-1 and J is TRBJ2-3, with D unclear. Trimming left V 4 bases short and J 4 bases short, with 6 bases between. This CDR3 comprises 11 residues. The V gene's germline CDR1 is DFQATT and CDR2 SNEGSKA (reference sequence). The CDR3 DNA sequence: TGCAGTGCTACAAACGCAGATACGCAGTATTTT. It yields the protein CSATNADTQYF.

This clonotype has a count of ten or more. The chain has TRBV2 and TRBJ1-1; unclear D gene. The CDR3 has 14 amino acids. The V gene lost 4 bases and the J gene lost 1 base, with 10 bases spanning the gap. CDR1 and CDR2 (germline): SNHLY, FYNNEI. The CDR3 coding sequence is TGTGCCAGCAGTGTGGAGGCGACGAACACTGAAGCTTTCTTT. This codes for CASSVEATNTEAFF.